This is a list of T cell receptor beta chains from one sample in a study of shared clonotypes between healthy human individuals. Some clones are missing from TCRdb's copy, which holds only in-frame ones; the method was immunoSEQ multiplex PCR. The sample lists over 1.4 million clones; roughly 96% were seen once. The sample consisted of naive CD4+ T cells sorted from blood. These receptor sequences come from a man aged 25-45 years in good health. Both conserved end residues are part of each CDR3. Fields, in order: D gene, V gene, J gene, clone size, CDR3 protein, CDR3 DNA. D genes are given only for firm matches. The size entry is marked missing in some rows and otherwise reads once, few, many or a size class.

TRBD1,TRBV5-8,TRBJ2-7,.,CASRRTGTYEQYF,TGTGCCAGCAGACGGACAGGGACCTACGAGCAGTACTTC
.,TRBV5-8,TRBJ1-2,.,CASSLRTLANYGYTF,TGTGCCAGCAGCTTGAGAACCCTCGCAAACTATGGCTACACCTTC
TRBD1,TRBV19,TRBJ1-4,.,CASRKRQGNEKLFF,TGTGCCAGTAGGAAGAGACAGGGAAATGAAAAACTGTTTTTT
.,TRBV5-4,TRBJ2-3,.,CASSPHQVLTDTQYF,TGTGCCAGCAGCCCCCACCAGGTGCTTACAGATACGCAGTATTTT
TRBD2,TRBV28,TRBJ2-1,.,CASSSGTSGKASYEQFF,TGTGCCAGCAGTTCGGGGACTAGCGGGAAGGCATCCTATGAGCAGTTCTTC
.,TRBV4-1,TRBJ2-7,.,CASSLHGVEQYF,TGCGCCAGCAGCCTCCACGGGGTCGAGCAGTACTTC
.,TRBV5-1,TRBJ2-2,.,CASTRTTNTGELFF,TGCGCCAGCACCCGGACAACCAACACCGGGGAGCTGTTTTTT
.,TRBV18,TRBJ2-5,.,CASSPPGNQDRQETQYF,TGTGCCAGCTCACCACCTGGGAATCAGGACAGACAAGAGACCCAGTACTTC
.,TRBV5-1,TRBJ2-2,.,CASSLALSDTGELFF,TGCGCCAGCAGCTTGGCACTTTCCGACACCGGGGAGCTGTTTTTT
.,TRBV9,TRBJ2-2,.,CASSVIPGQSTGELFF,TGTGCCAGCAGCGTAATCCCCGGGCAGTCCACCGGGGAGCTGTTTTTT
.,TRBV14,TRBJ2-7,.,CASSQQGYEQYF,TGTGCCAGCAGCCAACAGGGCTACGAGCAGTACTTC
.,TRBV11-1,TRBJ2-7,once,CASSAIAAKANEQYF,TGTGCCAGCAGCGCTATAGCGGCAAAAGCCAACGAGCAGTACTTC
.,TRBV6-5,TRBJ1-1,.,CASSYLTARNTEAFF,TGTGCCAGCAGTTACTTGACAGCCAGGAACACTGAAGCTTTCTTT
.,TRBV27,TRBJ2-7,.,CASSLRGGTYVQYF,TGTGCCAGCAGTTTACGTGGCGGAACCTACGTGCAGTACTTC
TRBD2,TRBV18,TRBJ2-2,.,CASSPRGGGDTGELFF,TGTGCCAGCTCACCACGAGGCGGGGGAGACACCGGGGAGCTGTTTTTT
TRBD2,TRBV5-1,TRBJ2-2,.,CASSFSREANTGELFF,TGCGCCAGCAGCTTCTCCCGGGAGGCCAACACCGGGGAGCTGTTTTTT
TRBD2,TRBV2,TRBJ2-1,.,CASKASGISYNEQFF,TGTGCCAGCAAAGCTAGCGGGATATCCTACAATGAGCAGTTCTTC
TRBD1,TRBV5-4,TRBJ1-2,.,CASSFEWTGAYGYTF,TGTGCCAGCAGCTTCGAATGGACAGGGGCCTATGGCTACACCTTC
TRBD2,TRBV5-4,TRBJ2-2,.,CASSLYSSGRVGELFF,TGTGCCAGCAGCTTGTATTCTAGCGGGAGGGTTGGGGAGCTGTTTTTT